The clone carrying this TCR beta chain was seen a handful of times. Its antigen remains unidentified. The library was built from about 370 ng RNA with molecular barcoded adaptors for alpha/delta and beta/gamma chains. TCRdb redid the calling of the reads with MiXCR, one entry per CDR3 protein. The sample records about 48,000 distinct CDR3 sequences, around 19% being singletons. This entry is derived from a study of read filtering for tumor transcriptome and immune sequencing. Turning to the study itself: R-ISS stage counts were under ten for I, about 15 for II, 6 or 7 for III.

Notes on the study in general: Without single-read clonotypes, shared clonotype proportions correlated more between IR-seq and RNA-seq. IR-seq captured clonotypes deeper and more reliably than RNA-seq.

Between the trimmed V and J ends, which lost 3 bases and 5 bases, there was a span of 14 bases. This CDR3 is 14 amino acids long. CDR1 is SGHNT and CDR2 is YYREEE in the germline V gene (reference sequence). Bone marrow was sampled from every patient at the time of active disease. This TCR derives from a donor at least 40 years old with multiple myeloma. Sequenced material: a population of CD138-negative cells sorted from bone marrow. This chain connects TRBV5-4 to TRBJ1-1; D might be TRBD1 (5 bases). The chain's CDR3 is CASSSSGRGTEAFF. The CDR3 nucleotides read TGTGCCAGCAGCTCCTCGGGGAGGGGTACTGAAGCTTTCTTT.